This T cell receptor (beta chain) was sequenced for a study of T-cell reconstitution after alpha-beta-depleted transplantation in children (dated by TCRdb to the mid-2010s). Some background on the complete study: Using TCR repertoire profiling, the study followed T-cell immune reconstitution in a quantitative way in children after TCRalphabeta/CD19-depleted allogeneic hematopoietic cell transplantation.

This clonotype was seen only a few times. The clone's antigen remains unknown. Base quality data are lacking; no much larger clone is found one base away. From the germline V gene, CDR1 is LGHNA and CDR2 is YNFKEQ. V lost 2 bases and J lost 5 bases; the stretch between them is 17 bases long. Reading from cysteine to phenylalanine, the CDR3 counts 16 amino acids. The CDR3 DNA has 48 bases and is translated from base 1. Library method: PCR. The data were produced on an Illumina HiSeq 2500. TCR library preparation used molecular barcoding, with unique molecular identifiers applied to normalize quantification of the TCRbeta repertoire. TCRdb cleaned the public reads at Q25 with fastp, built clones with MiXCR and kept in-frame beta chains. CDR3 protein sequences are deduplicated, and each keeps its most common genes and DNA. For this sample the table gives about 980,000 distinct CDR3 sequences, of which roughly 29% were detected only once. The ten largest clones capture about 28% of the sample.

Interpreted using the paper, the treatment or condition label stands for: allogeneic hematopoietic cell transplantation with graft depleted of TCRalphabeta T cells and CD19 B cells. Transplant recipients were children who received TCRalphabeta/CD19-depleted allogeneic hematopoietic cell grafts. Study-wide conclusions, independent of this receptor: The frequencies of hyperexpanded clones fell over the following months, and after one year, T-cell counts and TCRbeta diversity were mostly attributed to newly produced T cells. The high TCRbeta diversity at day 60 in some patients was ascribed to recipient T cells and intrathymic progenitors that had survived conditioning. The apparently early alphabetaT-cell count recovery about two months after transplant was reportedly dependent on only several hundred rapidly expanded clones derived from non-depleted graft cells.

Sequencing used PBMCs, mostly from graft donor cells, obtained 360 days after TCRalphabeta/CD19-depleted stem cell transplant. The rearranged segments are TRBV4-2 and TRBJ2-3; tentative D gene TRBD2, with 5 bases matching. The sequence came from a boy under two years old who had a stem cell transplant for SCID, so the T cells may come from the graft donor. The CDR3 in this case is CASSQTDGRSGDTQYF. The DNA reads TGTGCCAGCAGCCAAACCGACGGGCGGAGCGGAGATACGCAGTATTTT.